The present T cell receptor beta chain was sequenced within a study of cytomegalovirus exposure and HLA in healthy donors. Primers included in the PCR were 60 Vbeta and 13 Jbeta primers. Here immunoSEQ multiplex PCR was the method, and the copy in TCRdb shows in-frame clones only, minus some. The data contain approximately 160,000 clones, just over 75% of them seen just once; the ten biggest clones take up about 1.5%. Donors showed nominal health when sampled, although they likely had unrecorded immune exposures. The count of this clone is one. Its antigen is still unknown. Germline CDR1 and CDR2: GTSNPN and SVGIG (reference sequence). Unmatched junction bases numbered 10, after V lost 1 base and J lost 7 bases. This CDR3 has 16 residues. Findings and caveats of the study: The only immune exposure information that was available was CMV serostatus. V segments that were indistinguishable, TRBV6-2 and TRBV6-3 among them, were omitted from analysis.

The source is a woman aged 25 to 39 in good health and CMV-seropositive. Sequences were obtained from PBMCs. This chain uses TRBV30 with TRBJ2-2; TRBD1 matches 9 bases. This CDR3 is CAWSDRGQGINGELFF. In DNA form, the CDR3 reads TGTGCCTGGAGTGATAGGGGACAGGGTATAAACGGGGAGCTGTTTTTT.